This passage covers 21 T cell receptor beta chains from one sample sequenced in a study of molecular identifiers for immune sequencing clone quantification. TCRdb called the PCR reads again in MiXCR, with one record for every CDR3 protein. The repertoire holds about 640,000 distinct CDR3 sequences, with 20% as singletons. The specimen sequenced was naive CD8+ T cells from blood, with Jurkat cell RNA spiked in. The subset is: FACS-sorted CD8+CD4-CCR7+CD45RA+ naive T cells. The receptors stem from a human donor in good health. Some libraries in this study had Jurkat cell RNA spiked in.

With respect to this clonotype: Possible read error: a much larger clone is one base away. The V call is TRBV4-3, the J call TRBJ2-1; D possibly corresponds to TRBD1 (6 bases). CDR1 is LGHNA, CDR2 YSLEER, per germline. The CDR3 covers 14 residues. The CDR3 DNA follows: TGCGCCAGCGGCCAAGGGGTCAGGGGTAGTGAGCAGTTCTTC. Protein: CASGQGVRGSEQFF.

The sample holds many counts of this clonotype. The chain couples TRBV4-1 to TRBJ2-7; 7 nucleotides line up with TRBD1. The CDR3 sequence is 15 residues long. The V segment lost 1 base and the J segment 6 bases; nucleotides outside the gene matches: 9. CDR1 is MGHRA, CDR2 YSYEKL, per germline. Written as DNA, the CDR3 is TGCGCCAGCAGCCAAGGGGTCAGGGGGTTGGGCGAGCAGTACTTC. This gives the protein CASSQGVRGLGEQYF.

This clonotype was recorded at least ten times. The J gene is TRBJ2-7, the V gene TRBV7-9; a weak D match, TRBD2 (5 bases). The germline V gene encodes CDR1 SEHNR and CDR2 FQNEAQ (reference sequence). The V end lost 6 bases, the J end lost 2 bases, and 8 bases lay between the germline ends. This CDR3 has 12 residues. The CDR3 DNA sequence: TGTGCCAGCAGTGCCGGGACCTACGAGCAGTACTTC. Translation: CASSAGTYEQYF.

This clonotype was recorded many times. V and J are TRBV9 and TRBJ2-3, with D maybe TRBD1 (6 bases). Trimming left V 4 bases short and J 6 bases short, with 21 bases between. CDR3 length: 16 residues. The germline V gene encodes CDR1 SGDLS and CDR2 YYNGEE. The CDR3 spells CASSPSSGGLLDTQYF. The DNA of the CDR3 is TGTGCCAGCAGCCCCTCGAGTGGGGGCCTCTTGGATACGCAGTATTTT.

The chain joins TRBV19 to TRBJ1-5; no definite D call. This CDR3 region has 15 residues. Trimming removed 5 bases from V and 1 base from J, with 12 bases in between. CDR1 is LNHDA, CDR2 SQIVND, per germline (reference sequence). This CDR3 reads CASSPVPESNQPQHF. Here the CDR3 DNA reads TGTGCCAGTAGTCCAGTACCGGAGAGCAATCAGCCCCAGCATTTT. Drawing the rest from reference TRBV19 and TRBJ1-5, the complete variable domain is DGGITQSPKYLFRKEGQNVTLSCEQNLNHDAMYWYRQDPGQGLRLIYYSQIVNDFQKGDIAEGYSVSREKKESFPLTVTSAQKNPTAFYLCASSPVPESNQPQHFGDGTRLSIL.

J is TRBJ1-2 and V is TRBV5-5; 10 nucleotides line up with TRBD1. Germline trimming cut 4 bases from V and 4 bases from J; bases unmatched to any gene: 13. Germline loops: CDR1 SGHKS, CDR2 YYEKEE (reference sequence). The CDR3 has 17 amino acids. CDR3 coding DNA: TGTGCCAGCAGCGCGGCCGGGACAGGGGATTTGGTCTATGGCTACACCTTC. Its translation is CASSAAGTGDLVYGYTF.

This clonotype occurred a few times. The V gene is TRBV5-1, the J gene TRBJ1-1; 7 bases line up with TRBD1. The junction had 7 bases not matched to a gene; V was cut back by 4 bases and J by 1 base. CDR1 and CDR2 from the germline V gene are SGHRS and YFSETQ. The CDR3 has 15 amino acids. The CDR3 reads CASSPEAGGNTEAFF. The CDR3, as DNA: TGCGCCAGCAGCCCGGAGGCAGGGGGGAACACTGAAGCTTTCTTT.

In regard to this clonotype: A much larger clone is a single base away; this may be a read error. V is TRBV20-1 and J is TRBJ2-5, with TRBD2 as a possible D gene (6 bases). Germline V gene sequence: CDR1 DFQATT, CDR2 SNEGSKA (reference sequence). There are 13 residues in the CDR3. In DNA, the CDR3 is TGCAGTGCTAGACGACTAGGGGAAGAGACCCGGTACTTC. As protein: CSARRLGEETRYF.

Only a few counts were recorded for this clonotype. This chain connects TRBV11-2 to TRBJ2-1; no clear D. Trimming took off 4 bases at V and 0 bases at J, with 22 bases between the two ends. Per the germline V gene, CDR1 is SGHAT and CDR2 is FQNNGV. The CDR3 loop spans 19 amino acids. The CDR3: CASSSIKVDGKSSYNEQFF. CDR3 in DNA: TGTGCCAGCAGCTCCATTAAAGTTGACGGAAAAAGCTCCTACAATGAGCAGTTCTTC.

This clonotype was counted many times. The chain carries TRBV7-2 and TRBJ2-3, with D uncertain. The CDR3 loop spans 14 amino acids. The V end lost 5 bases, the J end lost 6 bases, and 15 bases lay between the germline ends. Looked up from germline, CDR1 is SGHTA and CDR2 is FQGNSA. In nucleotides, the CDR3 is TGTGCCAGCAGCATGCCGGGCCTCTTCGATACGCAGTATTTT. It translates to CASSMPGLFDTQYF.

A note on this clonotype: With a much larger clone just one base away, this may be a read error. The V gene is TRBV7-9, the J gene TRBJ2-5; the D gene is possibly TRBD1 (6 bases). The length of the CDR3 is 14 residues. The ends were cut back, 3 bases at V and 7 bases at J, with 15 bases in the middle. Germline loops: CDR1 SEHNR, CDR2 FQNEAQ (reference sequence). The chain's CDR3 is CASSFPGVGGTQYF. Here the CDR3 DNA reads TGTGCCAGCAGCTTTCCAGGGGTTGGAGGGACCCAGTACTTC.

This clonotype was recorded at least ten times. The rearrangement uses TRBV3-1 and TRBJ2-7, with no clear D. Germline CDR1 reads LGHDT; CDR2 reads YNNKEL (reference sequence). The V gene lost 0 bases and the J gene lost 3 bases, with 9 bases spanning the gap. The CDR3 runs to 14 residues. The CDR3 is CASSQDWPLYEQYF. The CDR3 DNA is TGTGCCAGCAGCCAAGATTGGCCCCTCTACGAGCAGTACTTC.

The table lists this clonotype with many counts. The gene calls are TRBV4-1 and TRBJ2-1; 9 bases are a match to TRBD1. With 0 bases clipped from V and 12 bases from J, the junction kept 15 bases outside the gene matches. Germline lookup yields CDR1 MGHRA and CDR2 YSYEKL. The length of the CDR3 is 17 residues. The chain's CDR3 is CASSQDRGTGTLSAQFF. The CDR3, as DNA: TGCGCCAGCAGCCAAGATCGGGGGACAGGGACCTTGAGTGCGCAGTTCTTC.

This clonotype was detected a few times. The CDR3 is CASSPERTLQETQYF. In DNA form, the CDR3 reads TGTGCCAGCAGCCCAGAAAGGACCCTTCAAGAGACCCAGTACTTC. The genes are TRBV13 and TRBJ2-5; no reliable D call. The V gene lost 5 bases and the J gene lost 2 bases, with 15 bases spanning the gap. Germline CDR1 and CDR2: PRHDT and FYEKMQ (reference sequence). The CDR3 spans 15 residues.

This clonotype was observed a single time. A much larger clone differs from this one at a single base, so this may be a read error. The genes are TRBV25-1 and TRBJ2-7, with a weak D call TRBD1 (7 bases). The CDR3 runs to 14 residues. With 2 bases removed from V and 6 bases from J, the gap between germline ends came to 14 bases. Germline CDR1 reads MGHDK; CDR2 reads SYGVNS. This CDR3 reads CASSEAGQFCEQYF. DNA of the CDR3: TGTGCCAGCAGTGAAGCGGGACAGTTCTGCGAGCAGTACTTC.

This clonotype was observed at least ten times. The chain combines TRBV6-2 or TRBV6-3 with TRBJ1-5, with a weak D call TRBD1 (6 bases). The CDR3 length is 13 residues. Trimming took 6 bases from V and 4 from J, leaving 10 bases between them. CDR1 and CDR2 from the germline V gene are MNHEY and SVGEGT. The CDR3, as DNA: TGTGCCAGCAGCCAGGGGTGGAATCAGCCCCAGCATTTT. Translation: CASSQGWNQPQHF.

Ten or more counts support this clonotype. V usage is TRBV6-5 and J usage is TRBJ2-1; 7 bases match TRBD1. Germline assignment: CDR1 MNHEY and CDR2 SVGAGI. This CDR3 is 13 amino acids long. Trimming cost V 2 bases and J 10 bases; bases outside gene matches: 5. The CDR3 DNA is TGTGCCAGCAGTTACCACCCAGGGGGAGAGCAGTTCTTC. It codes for CASSYHPGGEQFF.

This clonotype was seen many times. CDR3 bases: TGTGCCAGCAGCTTAGGACTAGCGACCTACAATGAGCAGTTCTTC. Translating it yields CASSLGLATYNEQFF. The chain employs TRBV13 and TRBJ2-1, with 7 bases fitting TRBD2. J lost 2 bases, V lost 0 bases, and 1 base had no gene match. The CDR3 spans 15 residues. The germline CDR1 and CDR2 sequences are PRHDT and FYEKMQ (reference sequence).

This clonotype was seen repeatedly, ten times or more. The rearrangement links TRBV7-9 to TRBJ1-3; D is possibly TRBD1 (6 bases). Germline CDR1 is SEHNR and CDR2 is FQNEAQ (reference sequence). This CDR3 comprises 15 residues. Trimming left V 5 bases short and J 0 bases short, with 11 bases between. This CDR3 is CASSGGTSSGNTIYF. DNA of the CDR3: TGTGCCAGCAGCGGAGGGACAAGCTCTGGAAACACCATATATTTT.

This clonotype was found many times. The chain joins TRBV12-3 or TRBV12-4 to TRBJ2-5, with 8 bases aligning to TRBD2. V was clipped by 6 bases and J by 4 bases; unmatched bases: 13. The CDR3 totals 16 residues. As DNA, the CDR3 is TGTGCCAGCAGCCTCCTCCCGGGGAGCGGGGGAGAGACCCAGTACTTC. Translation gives CASSLLPGSGGETQYF.

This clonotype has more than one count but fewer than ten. The CDR3 loop reads CASSIRVSIKGTDTQYF. In DNA form, the CDR3 reads TGTGCCAGTAGTATCCGGGTTTCGATAAAAGGCACAGATACGCAGTATTTT. This chain joins TRBV19 and TRBJ2-3, with unresolved D. Trimming took 3 bases from V and 1 from J, leaving 17 bases between them. Germline V gene sequence: CDR1 LNHDA, CDR2 SQIVND (reference sequence). The CDR3 consists of 17 residues. The variable domain in full, completed from reference TRBV19 and TRBJ2-3, reads DGGITQSPKYLFRKEGQNVTLSCEQNLNHDAMYWYRQDPGQGLRLIYYSQIVNDFQKGDIAEGYSVSREKKESFPLTVTSAQKNPTAFYLCASSIRVSIKGTDTQYFGPGTRLTVL.